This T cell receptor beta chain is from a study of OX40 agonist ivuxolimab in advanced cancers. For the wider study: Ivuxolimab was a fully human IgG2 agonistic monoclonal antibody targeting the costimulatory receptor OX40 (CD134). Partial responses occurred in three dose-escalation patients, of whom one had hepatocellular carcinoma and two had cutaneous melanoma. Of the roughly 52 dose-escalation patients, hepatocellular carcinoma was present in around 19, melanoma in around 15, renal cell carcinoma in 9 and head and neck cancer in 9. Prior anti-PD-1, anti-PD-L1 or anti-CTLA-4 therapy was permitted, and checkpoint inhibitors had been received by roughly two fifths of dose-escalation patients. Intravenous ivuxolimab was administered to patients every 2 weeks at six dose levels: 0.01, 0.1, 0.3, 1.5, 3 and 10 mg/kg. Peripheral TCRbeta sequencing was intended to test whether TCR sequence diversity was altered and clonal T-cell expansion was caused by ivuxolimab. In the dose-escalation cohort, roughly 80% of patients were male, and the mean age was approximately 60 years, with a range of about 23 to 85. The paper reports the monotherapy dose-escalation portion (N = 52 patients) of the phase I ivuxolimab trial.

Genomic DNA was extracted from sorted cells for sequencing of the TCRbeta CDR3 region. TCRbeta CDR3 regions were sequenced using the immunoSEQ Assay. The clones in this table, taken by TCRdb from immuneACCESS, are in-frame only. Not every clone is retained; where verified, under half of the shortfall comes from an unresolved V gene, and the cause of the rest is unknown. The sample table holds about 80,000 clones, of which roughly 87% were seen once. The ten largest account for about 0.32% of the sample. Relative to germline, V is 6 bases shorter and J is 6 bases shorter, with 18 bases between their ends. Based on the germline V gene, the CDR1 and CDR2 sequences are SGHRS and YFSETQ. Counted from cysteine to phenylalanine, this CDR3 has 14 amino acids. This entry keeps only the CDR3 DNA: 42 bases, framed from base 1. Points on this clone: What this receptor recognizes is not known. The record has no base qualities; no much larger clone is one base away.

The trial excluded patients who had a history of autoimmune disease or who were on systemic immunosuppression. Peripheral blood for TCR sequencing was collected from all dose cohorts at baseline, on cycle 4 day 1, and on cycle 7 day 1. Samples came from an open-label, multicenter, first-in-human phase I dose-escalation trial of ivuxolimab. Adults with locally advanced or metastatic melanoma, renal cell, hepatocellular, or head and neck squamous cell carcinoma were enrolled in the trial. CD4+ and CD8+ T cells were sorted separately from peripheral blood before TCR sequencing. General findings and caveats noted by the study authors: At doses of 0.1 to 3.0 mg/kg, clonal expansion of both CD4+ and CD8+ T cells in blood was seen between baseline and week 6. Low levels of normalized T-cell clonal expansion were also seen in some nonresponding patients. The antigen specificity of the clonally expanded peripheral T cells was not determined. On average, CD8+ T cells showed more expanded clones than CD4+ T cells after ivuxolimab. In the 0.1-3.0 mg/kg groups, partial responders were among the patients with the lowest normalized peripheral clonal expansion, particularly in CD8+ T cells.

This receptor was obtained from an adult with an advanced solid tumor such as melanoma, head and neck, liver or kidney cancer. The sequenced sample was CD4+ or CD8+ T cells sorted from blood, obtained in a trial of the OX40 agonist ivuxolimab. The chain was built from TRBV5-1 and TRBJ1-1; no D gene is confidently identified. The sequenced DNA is TGCGCCAGCACCCCCGCGGGCGTTCGATCTGAAGCTTTCTTT. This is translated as CASTPAGVRSEAFF.